The entry below describes one TCR beta chain. Healthy HIV-negative adults with no recent acute infections or vaccinations were recruited as donors. The data are from a study of shared clonotypes between healthy human individuals. Study-level information: For every donor, three CD4 naive, three CD4 memory, two CD8 naive and one CD8 memory plates were used.

The run depth of the assay was deep. Sequenced by immunoSEQ multiplex PCR; TCRdb stores in-frame clones only, minus some. This sample has more than 2 million clones, with under 97% found just once. This receptor was obtained from a man aged 18-30 years in good health. The material sequenced was naive CD4+ T cells sorted from blood. Subset of the sample: CD45RA+ positively selected.

CDR3 region: CASSYAGTGNTAYEQYF. The DNA for the CDR3 is TGTGCCAGCAGCTACGCCGGGACAGGGAACACAGCTTACGAGCAGTACTTC. This sequence joins TRBV5-6 and TRBJ2-7; 9 bases map to TRBD1. J lost 4 bases, V lost 3 bases, and 14 bases had no gene match. There are 17 residues in the CDR3. Germline V gene lookup returns CDR1 SGHDT and CDR2 YYEEEE. Together with reference TRBV5-6 and TRBJ2-7, the CDR3 gives the full variable domain: DAGVTQSPTHLIKTRGQQVTLRCSPKSGHDTVSWYQQALGQGPQFIFQYYEEEERQRGNFPDRFSGHQFPNYSSELNVNALLLGDSALYLCASSYAGTGNTAYEQYFGPGTRLTVT.